This entry describes one TCR beta chain. Profiled with immunoSEQ multiplex PCR; TCRdb holds only in-frame clones, not every one. The profile shows around 170,000 clones, roughly 88% of them singletons. V lost 8 bases and J lost 8, with 10 bases in between. The CDR3 runs 12 residues. Germline CDR1 reads ENHRY; CDR2 reads SYGVKD. This sample is part of a study of blood T cell repertoires in COVID-19. Participant reports of clinical history set cohort assignment. Either two negative PCRs, clearance, or symptom resolution qualified Cohort 3 donors as recovered. The chain employs TRBV10-3 and TRBJ1-6; TRBD1 is a possible D gene (6 bases). The material sequenced was PBMCs or T cells enriched from blood (not recorded which). This receptor was obtained from a woman younger than 30 who had recovered from COVID-19. CDR3 in amino acids: CAIWAGDSPLHF. DNA for the CDR3: TGTGCCATCTGGGCAGGGGATTCACCCCTCCACTTT.